This T cell receptor beta chain was documented in a study of blood T cell repertoires in COVID-19. Study-level information: From T cells, B-cell-depleted T cells, or PBMCs came the material, which was cDNA or gDNA.

The age range of participants was about 18 to 95 years, with residence in approximately 25 US areas. As for this clone: A junction boundary mismatches the germline segment, possibly from a read error.

In the authors' methods: Reference gene primer amplification in the assay estimated nucleated cell counts. TCRdb's table, derived via immunoSEQ multiplex PCR, lists solely in-frame clones and lacks some. Clonal size and the V and J genes are those of that table, whereas D and trimming came from the DNA. Of 150,000 to 200,000 clones in the sample, approximately 79% were seen once. Germline CDR1 and CDR2: MNHEY and SVGEGT. The CDR3 runs to 15 residues. Sequenced: PBMCs or T cells enriched from blood (not recorded which). This chain joins TRBV6-2 or TRBV6-3 and TRBJ2-7; tentative D call: TRBD2 (6 bases). The clonotype comes from a woman in her sixties with acute COVID-19. This chain's CDR3 is CASSYPGTSSHEQYF. CDR3 in DNA: TGTGCCAGCAGTTACCCCGGGACTTCCTCCCACGAGCAGTACTTC.